This TCR beta chain was captured by sequencing in a study of Ad26.COV2.S vaccination and SARS-CoV-2 variants listed by TCRdb under 2021. Study-wide context: Sequencing of the TCRbeta repertoire served to evaluate the specificity and breadth of SARS-CoV-2-reactive T cell receptors following Ad26.COV2.S vaccination. A total of around 32 samples were included in the TCR-sequenced set, comprising around 19 Ad26.COV2.S vaccine recipients, 5 placebo recipients and 8 SARS-CoV-2 convalescent individuals. General findings and caveats noted by the study authors: Ad26.COV2.S recipients had higher spike-specific TCR breadth than placebo recipients (P = 0.0014). After vaccination, spike-specific CD8+ and CD4+ T cell responses were reported to show substantial breadth. Vaccine and placebo recipients had comparable non-spike TCR breadth, which fits with the vaccine containing only spike. The authors noted that total T cell responses may have been underestimated by the TCR breadth and depth analyses.

V and J are truncated by 2 bases and 2 bases respectively, leaving an intervening sequence of 0 bases. The cysteine opens and the phenylalanine closes a CDR3 of 11 amino acids. Here the CDR3 DNA is all that survives: 33 bases in frame from base 1. Looking up the germline V gene (reference sequence) yields CDR1 LGHDT and CDR2 YNNKEL. The intended sense of this specimen's time point label: individuals recovered from natural SARS-CoV-2 infection. TCRbeta CDR3 regions were sequenced with the immunoSEQ Assay. After extraction, genomic DNA underwent amplification by bias-controlled multiplex PCR, followed by high-throughput sequencing. Per the authors' processing: To quantify the absolute abundance of each unique TCRbeta CDR3 region, sequences were collapsed and filtered. T cell fraction was estimated by normalizing TCRbeta template counts to usable DNA, with usable DNA measured through amplification of reference genes found in all nucleated cells. Repertoire TCRs were annotated as SARS-CoV-2-specific when V gene, CDR3 amino acid sequence and J gene were exactly matched to a known reactive TCR set. The reference SARS-CoV-2 TCR set was obtained from MIRA and was filtered for enrichment in COVID-19-positive ImmuneCODE repertoires, whereby public or cross-reactive TCRs were removed. Using the MIRA antigens, annotated TCRs were further analysed by specific ORF or by position within an ORF. Depth was the summed frequency of annotated unique rearrangements, while breadth was defined as annotated unique rearrangements over total unique productive rearrangements. Two-sided Wilcoxon rank-sum tests were used to compare TCR breadth between groups. TCRdb obtained this table from immuneACCESS and retained in-frame rearrangements with V and J assigned. These tables miss some clones; where compared with another copy, unresolved V genes account for less than half of the shortfall, and the remainder is unexplained. V and J calls and clone size are copied from that table; D and trimming were computed from the DNA. Within this sample are approximately 400,000 clones, with about 92% of them counted one time only. The ten largest account for 3.9% of the sample.

For this clone: Its antigen target is currently unknown. No much larger clone exists at a distance of one base, and base qualities are not known.

Specimen: peripheral blood, collected after recovery from COVID-19. The chain links TRBV3-1 (or the pseudogene TRBV3-2) with TRBJ1-2; there is no confident call for the D gene. This TCR was recovered from a human donor who had recovered from COVID-19. The CDR3 region has the sequence CASSQNYGYTF. The base sequence is TGTGCCAGCAGCCAAAACTATGGCTACACCTTC.